This T cell receptor beta chain was obtained from a study of T cells in Graves' hyperthyroidism and ophthalmopathy (dated by TCRdb to between 2019 and 2020). Some background on the complete study: Peripheral blood samples were taken at the time of initial diagnosis, prior to any treatment. A discovery cohort of fewer than 110 patients, roughly 45 with Graves' ophthalmopathy and more than 55 with stable Graves' hyperthyroidism, was used to find distinguishing TCR V-J signatures. Prospective prediction of ophthalmopathy was tested in an independent validation cohort of about 19 hyperthyroidism patients and 17 patients who later progressed to ophthalmopathy. The 75 to 100 discovery patients were divided at random into training and test sets in a 7:3 ratio. In more than five Graves' hyperthyroidism patients, the study also compared T-cell repertoires from thyroid tissue with T-cell repertoires from blood. After sampling, hyperthyroidism patients received methimazole starting at 30 mg daily, and ophthalmopathy patients received high-dose intravenous methylprednisolone. TCR Vbeta CDR3 sequencing of around 130 peripheral blood samples (over 40 ophthalmopathy, 75 to 80 hyperthyroidism and approximately 17 progressor patients) is reported in the paper.

TCR beta CDR3 regions were amplified from RNA transcripts. The first round of RT-PCR for the TCR CDR3 was performed with the HTBI primer set and the Qiagen OneStep RT-PCR kit. Libraries were constructed in a second round of multiplex PCR, after which size selection and purification were carried out. The libraries were sequenced on an Illumina HiSeq2000 using paired-end 100 bp reads. On the authors' methods: SOAPnuke was used to process the raw data, with reads discarded if the reads contained adapters or uncalled bases, had a mean Phred below 15, or lacked an exact constant-primer or identifier match. High-quality paired reads were merged using COPE v1.2.5, and each unique nucleotide sequence was defined as a clonotype. MiTCR v1.1 was used to align the clonotypes against IMGT TRBV, TRBD and TRBJ reference segments. Only V-J combinations with frequency above 0.0001, covering approximately 99% of repertoires, were analysed. The TCS score was defined as the ratio of F50 (clonal expansion) to E x V (chaos), calculated using BLOSUM62-based TCRdist between CDR3 peptides within each V-J. Welch's t-statistics and random forest reduced 450 to 600 V-J features to 13, which were used in a naive Bayes classifier (R e1071). Clones were called with MiXCR by TCRdb after fastp trimmed the public reads at Q25, and only in-frame beta chains were retained. All rows with the same CDR3 protein become a single entry with the most common DNA and genes. These V and J calls derive from TCRdb rather than the authors' analysis. In all, the sample holds about 260,000 distinct CDR3 sequences, and about a sixth of those were seen once. The ten largest clonotypes hold around 28% of the sample.

From a lookup of the germline V gene (reference sequence), CDR1 and CDR2 are GTSNPN and SVGIG. Taken from cysteine to phenylalanine, the CDR3 has 10 residues. Only the CDR3 region is kept as DNA, spanning 30 bases read in frame from base 1. This clonotype was observed at least ten times. What antigen it recognizes has not been identified. The junction departs from the called germline gene at one end, perhaps through a read error. In the ophthalmopathy patients, disease was moderately to severely active, with a Clinical Activity Score of 3 or more, a NOSPECS grade of 4 or more, and a duration of less than 3 months. The study excluded patients with uncontrolled infections, other autoimmune diseases, pregnancy or lactation. Diagnoses were established on the basis of clinical symptoms, serum thyroxine and TRAb, thyroid ultrasound, and orbital computed tomography. Ficoll-Paque density gradient centrifugation was used to isolate PBMCs from approximately 11 ml of fresh peripheral blood. Total RNA was extracted using Trizol reagent, and RNA quality was assessed on an Agilent 2100 Bioanalyzer.

Study-wide conclusions, independent of this receptor: In validation, the model predicted progression to ophthalmopathy with roughly 70% sensitivity and 72% to 75% specificity, a median of 6.5 months before onset. Most expanded thyroid clonotypes (frequency above 0.001) were also found in blood, which suggests that blood repertoires may mirror thyroid immune responses. A model built on a 13 V-J signature distinguished ophthalmopathy from stable hyperthyroidism, reaching around 88% sensitivity and about 81% specificity in cross-validation and 80%/75% in testing. Sample size was not statistically predetermined, and blinding of investigators to group allocation was not performed.

The source material was blood. The sequence was collected from a woman aged 18-29 years with Graves' ophthalmopathy. The V and J segments used are TRBV30 and TRBJ1-2, with no D gene named confidently. The base sequence is TGTACCTGGGCTGGCTATGGCTACACCTTC. Its protein is CTWAGYGYTF.